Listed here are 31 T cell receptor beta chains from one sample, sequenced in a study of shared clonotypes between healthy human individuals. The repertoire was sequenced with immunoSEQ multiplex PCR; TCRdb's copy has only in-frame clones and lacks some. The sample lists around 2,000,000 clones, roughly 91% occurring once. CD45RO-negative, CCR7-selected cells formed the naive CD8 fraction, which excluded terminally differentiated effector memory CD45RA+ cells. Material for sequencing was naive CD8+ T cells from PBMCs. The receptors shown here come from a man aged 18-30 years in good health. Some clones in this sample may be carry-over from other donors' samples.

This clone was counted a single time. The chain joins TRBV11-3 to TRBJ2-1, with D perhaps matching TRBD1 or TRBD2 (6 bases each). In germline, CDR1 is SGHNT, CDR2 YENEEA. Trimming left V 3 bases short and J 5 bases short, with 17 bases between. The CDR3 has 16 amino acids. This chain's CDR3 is CASSFAKGGANNEQFF. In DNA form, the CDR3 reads TGTGCCAGCAGCTTTGCCAAGGGGGGCGCTAACAATGAGCAGTTCTTC.

The CDR3 loop reads CASSTGGGNEQFF. In DNA form, the CDR3 reads TGTGCCAGCAGTACTGGGGGCGGGAATGAGCAGTTCTTC. The chain has TRBV25-1 and TRBJ2-1, with D maybe TRBD1 (6 bases). V was trimmed by 5 bases and J by 7 bases, leaving 12 bases between them. Germline lookup yields CDR1 MGHDK and CDR2 SYGVNS. The CDR3 consists of 13 residues.

The CDR3 is CASSSRAGELFF. The CDR3 DNA reads as TGTGCCAGCAGCTCCCGCGCCGGGGAGCTGTTTTTT. This chain uses TRBV9 with TRBJ2-2; D unresolved. The CDR3 is 12 amino acids. Germline CDR1 and CDR2: SGDLS and YYNGEE. Trimming removed 4 bases at V and 6 bases at J, with 7 bases between. Combining the CDR3 with reference TRBV9 and TRBJ2-2 gives the whole variable domain DSGVTQTPKHLITATGQRVTLRCSPRSGDLSVYWYQQSLDQGLQFLIQYYNGEERAKGNILERFSAQQFPDLHSELNLSSLELGDSALYFCASSSRAGELFFGEGSRLTVL.

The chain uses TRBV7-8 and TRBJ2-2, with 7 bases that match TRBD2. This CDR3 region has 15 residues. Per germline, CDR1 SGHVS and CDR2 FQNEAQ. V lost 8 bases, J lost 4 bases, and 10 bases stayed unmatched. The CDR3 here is CASRDYPLGTGELFF. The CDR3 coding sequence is TGTGCCAGCCGGGACTACCCCCTTGGCACCGGGGAGCTGTTTTTT. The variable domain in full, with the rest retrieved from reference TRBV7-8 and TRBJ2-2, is GAGVSQSPRYKVAKRGQDVALRCDPISGHVSLFWYQQALGQGPEFLTYFQNEAQLDKSGLPSDRFFAERPEGSVSTLKIQRTQQEDSAVYLCASRDYPLGTGELFFGEGSRLTVL.

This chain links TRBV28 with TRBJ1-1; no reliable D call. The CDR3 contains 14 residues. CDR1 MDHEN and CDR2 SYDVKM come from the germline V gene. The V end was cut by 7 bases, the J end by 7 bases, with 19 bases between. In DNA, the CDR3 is TGTGCCAGCACTAACCGGGCTGCTGGGAATGAAGCTTTCTTT. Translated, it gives CASTNRAAGNEAFF.

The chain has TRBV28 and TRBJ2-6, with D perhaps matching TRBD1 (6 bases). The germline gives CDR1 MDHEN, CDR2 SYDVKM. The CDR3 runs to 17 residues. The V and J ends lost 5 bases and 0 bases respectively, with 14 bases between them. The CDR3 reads CASSGMDRVSGANVLTF. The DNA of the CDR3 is TGTGCCAGCAGTGGCATGGACAGAGTCTCTGGGGCCAACGTCCTGACTTTC. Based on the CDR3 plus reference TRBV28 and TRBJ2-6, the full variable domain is DVKVTQSSRYLVKRTGEKVFLECVQDMDHENMFWYRQDPGLGLRLIYFSYDVKMKEKGDIPEGYSVSREKKERFSLILESASTNQTSMYLCASSGMDRVSGANVLTFGAGSRLTVL.

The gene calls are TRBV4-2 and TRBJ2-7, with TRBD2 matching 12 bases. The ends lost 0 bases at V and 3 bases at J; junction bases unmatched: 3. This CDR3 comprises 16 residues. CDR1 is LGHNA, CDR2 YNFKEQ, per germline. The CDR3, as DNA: TGTGCCAGCAGCCAAGATTGGGGACTAGCGGGCTACGAGCAGTACTTC. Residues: CASSQDWGLAGYEQYF.

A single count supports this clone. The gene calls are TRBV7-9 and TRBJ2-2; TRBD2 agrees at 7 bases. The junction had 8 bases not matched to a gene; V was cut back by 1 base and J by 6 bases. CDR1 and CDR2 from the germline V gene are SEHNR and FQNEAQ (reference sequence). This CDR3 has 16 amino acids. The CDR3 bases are TGTGCCAGCAGCTTAGTAGCGGGTCTAGCGGCCGGGGAGCTGTTTTTT. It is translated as CASSLVAGLAAGELFF.

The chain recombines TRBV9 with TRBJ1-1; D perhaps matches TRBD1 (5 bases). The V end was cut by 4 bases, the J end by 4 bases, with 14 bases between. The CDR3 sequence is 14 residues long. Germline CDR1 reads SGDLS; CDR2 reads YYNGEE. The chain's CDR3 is CASSPPSRGTEAFF. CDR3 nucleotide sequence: TGTGCCAGCAGCCCCCCGTCGAGGGGCACTGAAGCTTTCTTT.

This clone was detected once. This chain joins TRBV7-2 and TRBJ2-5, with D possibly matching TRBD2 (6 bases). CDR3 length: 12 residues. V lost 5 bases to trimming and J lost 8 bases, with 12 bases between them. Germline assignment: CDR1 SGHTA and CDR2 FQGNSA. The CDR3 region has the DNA TGTGCCAGCAGCCAGGACTACATCACCCAGTACTTC. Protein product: CASSQDYITQYF.

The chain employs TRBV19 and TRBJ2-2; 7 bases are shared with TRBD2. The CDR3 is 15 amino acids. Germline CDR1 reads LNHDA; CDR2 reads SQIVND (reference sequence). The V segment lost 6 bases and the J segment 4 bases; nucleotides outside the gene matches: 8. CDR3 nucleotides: TGTGCCAGTAGGCCCTGGCGGGAGCCCACCGGGGAGCTGTTTTTT. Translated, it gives CASRPWREPTGELFF.

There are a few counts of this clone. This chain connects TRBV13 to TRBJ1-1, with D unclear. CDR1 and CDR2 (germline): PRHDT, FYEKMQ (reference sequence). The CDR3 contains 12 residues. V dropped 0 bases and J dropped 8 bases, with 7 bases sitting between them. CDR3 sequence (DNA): TGTGCCAGCAGCTTAGGCTTTACAGAAGCTTTCTTT. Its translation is CASSLGFTEAFF.

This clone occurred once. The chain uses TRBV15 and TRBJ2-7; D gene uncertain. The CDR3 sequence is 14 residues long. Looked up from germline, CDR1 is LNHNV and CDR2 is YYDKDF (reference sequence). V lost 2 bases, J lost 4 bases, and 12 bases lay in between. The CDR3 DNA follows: TGTGCCACCAGCAGAAGTCCCGAATCATACGAGCAGTACTTC. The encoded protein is CATSRSPESYEQYF.

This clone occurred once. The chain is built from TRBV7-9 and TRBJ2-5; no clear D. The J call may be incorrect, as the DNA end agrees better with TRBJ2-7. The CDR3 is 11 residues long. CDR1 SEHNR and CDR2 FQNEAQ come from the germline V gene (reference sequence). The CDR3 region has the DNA TGTGCCAGCAGCGTTACGAACGAGCAGTACTTC. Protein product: CASSVTNEQYF.

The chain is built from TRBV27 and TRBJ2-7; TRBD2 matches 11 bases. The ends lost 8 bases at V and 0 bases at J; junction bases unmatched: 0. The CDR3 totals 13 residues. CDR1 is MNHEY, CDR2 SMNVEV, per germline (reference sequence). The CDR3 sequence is CASGLAGSYEQYF. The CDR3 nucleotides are TGTGCCAGCGGACTAGCGGGCTCCTACGAGCAGTACTTC.

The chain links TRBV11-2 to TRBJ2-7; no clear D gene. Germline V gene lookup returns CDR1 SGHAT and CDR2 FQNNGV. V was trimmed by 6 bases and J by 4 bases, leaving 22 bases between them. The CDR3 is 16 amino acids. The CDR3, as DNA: TGTGCCAGCAGGAATATCGTAAGTCCGGGTCTATACGAGCAGTACTTC. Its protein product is CASRNIVSPGLYEQYF.

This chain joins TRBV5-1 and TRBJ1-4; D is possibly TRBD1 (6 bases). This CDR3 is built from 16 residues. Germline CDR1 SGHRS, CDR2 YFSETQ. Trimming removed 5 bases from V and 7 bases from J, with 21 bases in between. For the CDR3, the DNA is TGCGCCAGCAGTCCGCTGGGGGGGCGCCTGGCTGAAAAACTGTTTTTT. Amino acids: CASSPLGGRLAEKLFF.

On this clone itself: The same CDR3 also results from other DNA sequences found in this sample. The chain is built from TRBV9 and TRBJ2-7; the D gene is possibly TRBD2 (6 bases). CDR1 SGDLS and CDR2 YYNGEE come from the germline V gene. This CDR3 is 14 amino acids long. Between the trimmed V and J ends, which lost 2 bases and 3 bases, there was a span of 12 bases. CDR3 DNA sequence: TGTGCCAGCAGCGTTTCCGGAGGGAACTACGAGCAGTACTTC. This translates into CASSVSGGNYEQYF.

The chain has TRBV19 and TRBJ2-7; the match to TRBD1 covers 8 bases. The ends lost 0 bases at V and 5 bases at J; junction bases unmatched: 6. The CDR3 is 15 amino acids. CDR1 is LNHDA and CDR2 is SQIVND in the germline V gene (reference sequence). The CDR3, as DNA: TGTGCCAGTAGTATAGATCCTTCGGACAGGGACGAGCAGTACTTC. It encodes CASSIDPSDRDEQYF.

This CDR3 reads CASSPDRSWETQYF. The CDR3 coding sequence is TGTGCCAGCAGCCCGGATCGCTCCTGGGAGACCCAGTACTTC. The rearrangement links TRBV7-9 to TRBJ2-5; D uncertain. The ends were cut back, 5 bases at V and 5 bases at J, with 15 bases in the middle. The CDR3 contains 14 residues. Germline CDR1 reads SEHNR; CDR2 reads FQNEAQ (reference sequence).

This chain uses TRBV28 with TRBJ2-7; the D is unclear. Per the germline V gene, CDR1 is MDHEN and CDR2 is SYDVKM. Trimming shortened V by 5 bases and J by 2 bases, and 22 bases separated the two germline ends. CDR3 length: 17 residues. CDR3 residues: CASSPTRAEIIPYEQYF. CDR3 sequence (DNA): TGTGCCAGCAGTCCAACCCGTGCCGAAATTATCCCCTACGAGCAGTACTTC.

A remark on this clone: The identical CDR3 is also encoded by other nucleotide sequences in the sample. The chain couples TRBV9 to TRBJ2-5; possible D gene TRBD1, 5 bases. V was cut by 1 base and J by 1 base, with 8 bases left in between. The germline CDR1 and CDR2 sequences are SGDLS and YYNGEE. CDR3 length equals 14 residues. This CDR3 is CASSVQGAQETQYF. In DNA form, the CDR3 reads TGTGCCAGCAGCGTACAAGGGGCCCAAGAGACCCAGTACTTC. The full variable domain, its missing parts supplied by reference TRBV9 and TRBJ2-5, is DSGVTQTPKHLITATGQRVTLRCSPRSGDLSVYWYQQSLDQGLQFLIQYYNGEERAKGNILERFSAQQFPDLHSELNLSSLELGDSALYFCASSVQGAQETQYFGPGTRLLVL.

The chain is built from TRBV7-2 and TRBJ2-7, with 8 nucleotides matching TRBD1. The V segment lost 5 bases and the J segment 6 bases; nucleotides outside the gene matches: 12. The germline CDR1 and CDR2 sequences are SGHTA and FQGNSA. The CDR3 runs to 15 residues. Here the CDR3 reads CASSHAGGPRVEQYF. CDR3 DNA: TGTGCCAGCAGCCATGCAGGGGGCCCTCGCGTCGAGCAGTACTTC.

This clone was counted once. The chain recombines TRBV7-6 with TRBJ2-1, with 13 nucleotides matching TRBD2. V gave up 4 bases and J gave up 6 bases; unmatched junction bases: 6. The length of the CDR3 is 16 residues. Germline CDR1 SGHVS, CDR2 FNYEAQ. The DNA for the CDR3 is TGTGCCAGCAGCTCCCGAGGACTAGCGGGAGTCAATGAGCAGTTCTTC. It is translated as CASSSRGLAGVNEQFF.

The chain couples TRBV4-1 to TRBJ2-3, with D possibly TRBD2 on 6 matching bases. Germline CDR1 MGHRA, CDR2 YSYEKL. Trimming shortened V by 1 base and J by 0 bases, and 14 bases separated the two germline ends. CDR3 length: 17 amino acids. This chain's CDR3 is CASSQVPTSQSTDTQYF. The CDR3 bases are TGCGCCAGCAGCCAAGTCCCAACTAGCCAAAGCACAGATACGCAGTATTTT.

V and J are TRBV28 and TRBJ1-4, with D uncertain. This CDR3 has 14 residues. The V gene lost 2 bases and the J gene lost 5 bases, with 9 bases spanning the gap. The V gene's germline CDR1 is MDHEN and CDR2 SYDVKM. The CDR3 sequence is CASSLVVGNEKLFF. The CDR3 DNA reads TGTGCCAGCAGTTTAGTGGTGGGGAATGAAAAACTGTTTTTT.

CDR3 sequence reads: CASSGGPTYEQYF. CDR3 nucleotide sequence: TGCGCCAGCAGCGGCGGCCCCACCTACGAGCAGTACTTC. This chain uses TRBV5-1 with TRBJ2-7; no definite D call. The germline V and J ends were trimmed by 4 bases and 2 bases, with 10 bases remaining between them. The CDR3 totals 13 residues. The germline CDR1 and CDR2 sequences are SGHRS and YFSETQ.

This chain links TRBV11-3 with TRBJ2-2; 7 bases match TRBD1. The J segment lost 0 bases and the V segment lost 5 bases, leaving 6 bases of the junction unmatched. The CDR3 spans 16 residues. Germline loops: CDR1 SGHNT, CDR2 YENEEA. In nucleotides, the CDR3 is TGTGCCAGCAGCACTAAACAGGGGCCGAACACCGGGGAGCTGTTTTTT. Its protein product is CASSTKQGPNTGELFF.

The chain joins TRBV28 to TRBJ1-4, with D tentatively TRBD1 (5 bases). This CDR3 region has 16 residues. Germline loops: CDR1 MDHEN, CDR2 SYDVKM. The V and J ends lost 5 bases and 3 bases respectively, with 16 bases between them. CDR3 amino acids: CASSSGHRGANEKLFF. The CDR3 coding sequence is TGTGCCAGCAGTAGCGGACATCGCGGGGCTAATGAAAAACTGTTTTTT.

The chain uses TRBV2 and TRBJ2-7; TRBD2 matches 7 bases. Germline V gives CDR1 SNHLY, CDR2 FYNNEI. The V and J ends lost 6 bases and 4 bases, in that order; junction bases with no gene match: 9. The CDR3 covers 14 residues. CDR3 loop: CASRVMAGVYEQYF. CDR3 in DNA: TGTGCCAGCAGAGTTATGGCGGGAGTATACGAGCAGTACTTC.

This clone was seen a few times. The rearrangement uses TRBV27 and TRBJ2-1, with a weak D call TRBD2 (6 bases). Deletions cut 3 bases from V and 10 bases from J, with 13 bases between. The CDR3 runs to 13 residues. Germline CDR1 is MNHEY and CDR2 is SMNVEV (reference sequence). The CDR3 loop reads CASSLRDGGEQFF. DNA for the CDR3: TGTGCCAGCAGTTTGAGGGACGGGGGAGAGCAGTTCTTC.